The 26 T cell receptor beta chains presented below share a single source sample, sequenced in a study of OX40 agonist ivuxolimab in advanced cancers. Measured with immunoSEQ multiplex PCR; TCRdb has only the in-frame clones, and not every one. The table records 9,500 to 10,000 clones, about 90% of them present only once. This material consisted of CD4+ or CD8+ T cells sorted from blood, taken in a trial of the OX40 agonist ivuxolimab. The source is an adult with an advanced solid tumor such as melanoma, head and neck, liver or kidney cancer.

The table lists this clone with a count of one. The chain uses TRBV28 and TRBJ1-5; weak D call: TRBD1 (6 bases). This CDR3 region has 15 residues. The germline gives CDR1 MDHEN, CDR2 SYDVKM. The V and J ends lost 3 bases and 4 bases respectively, with 13 bases between them. CDR3 coding DNA: TGTGCCAGCAGTTTGGCCAGGGGAGGGAATCAGCCCCAGCATTTT. The encoded protein is CASSLARGGNQPQHF.

The rearrangement links TRBV15 to TRBJ2-7; the match to TRBD2 covers 13 bases. The CDR3 has 17 amino acids. The junction had 11 bases not matched to a gene; V was cut back by 5 bases and J by 4 bases. Looked up from germline, CDR1 is LNHNV and CDR2 is YYDKDF (reference sequence). CDR3 protein: CATSGSPGTSGNYEQYF. The CDR3 DNA sequence: TGTGCCACCAGCGGAAGTCCCGGGACTAGCGGGAATTACGAGCAGTACTTC.

This chain links TRBV14 with TRBJ2-7; D call uncertain. Trimming left V 1 base short and J 2 bases short, with 12 bases between. Germline values: CDR1 SGHDN, CDR2 FVKESK. This CDR3 has 15 amino acids. As DNA, the CDR3 is TGTGCCAGCAGCCAAGCGGGTAGTGGAGCCTACGAGCAGTACTTC. It specifies CASSQAGSGAYEQYF. The full variable domain, rest sourced from reference TRBV14 and TRBJ2-7, is EAGVTQFPSHSVIEKGQTVTLRCDPISGHDNLYWYRRVMGKEIKFLLHFVKESKQDESGMPNNRFLAERTGGTYSTLKVQPAELEDSGVYFCASSQAGSGAYEQYFGPGTRLTVT.

J is TRBJ2-5 and V is TRBV9; D not certain. Between the trimmed V and J ends, which lost 2 bases and 1 base, there was a span of 15 bases. This CDR3 is built from 16 residues. CDR1 SGDLS and CDR2 YYNGEE come from the germline V gene. The CDR3 region has the DNA TGTGCCAGCAGCGTCCAATCCGGCCTTTCCCAAGAGACCCAGTACTTC. This codes for CASSVQSGLSQETQYF. The full variable domain, its missing parts supplied by reference TRBV9 and TRBJ2-5, is DSGVTQTPKHLITATGQRVTLRCSPRSGDLSVYWYQQSLDQGLQFLIQYYNGEERAKGNILERFSAQQFPDLHSELNLSSLELGDSALYFCASSVQSGLSQETQYFGPGTRLLVL.

The gene calls are TRBV7-8 and TRBJ1-2, with 9 bases matching TRBD1. Germline V gives CDR1 SGHVS, CDR2 FQNEAQ. This CDR3 is 16 amino acids long. J lost 3 bases, V lost 5 bases, and 10 bases had no gene match. In nucleotides, the CDR3 is TGTGCCAGCAGCGCCTCCCGGGACAGGGTTGACTATGGCTACACCTTC. Protein sequence: CASSASRDRVDYGYTF.

The genes are TRBV6-1 and TRBJ2-3; 10 bases match TRBD1. The germline V gene encodes CDR1 MNHNS and CDR2 SASEGT. The V gene end was trimmed by 5 bases and the J gene end by 4 bases; junction bases not matched to a gene: 6. This CDR3 region has 15 residues. CDR3 nucleotides: TGTGCCAGCAGTTCCAGACAGGGGGCGGCAGATACGCAGTATTTT. Residues: CASSSRQGAADTQYF.

This clone was counted a few times. The rearrangement links TRBV11-2 to TRBJ1-1; tentatively, D is TRBD1 (6 bases). The CDR3 runs to 15 residues. Germline CDR1 is SGHAT and CDR2 is FQNNGV. Trimming took 5 bases from V and 3 from J, leaving 16 bases between them. The CDR3 sequence is CASSPWGGADTEAFF. The DNA of the CDR3 is TGTGCCAGCAGCCCCTGGGGGGGGGCAGACACTGAAGCTTTCTTT.

The chain recombines TRBV5-6 with TRBJ2-5, with unresolved D. The CDR3 totals 11 residues. With 3 bases removed from V and 2 bases from J, the gap between germline ends came to 2 bases. The germline V gene has CDR1 SGHDT and CDR2 YYEEEE. Here the CDR3 reads CASSSQETQYF. The CDR3 DNA reads TGTGCCAGCAGCTCTCAAGAGACCCAGTACTTC.

The rearrangement joins TRBV28 to TRBJ1-1; the match to TRBD1 covers 9 bases. V was clipped by 10 bases and J by 4 bases; unmatched bases: 13. The CDR3 has 15 amino acids. The V gene's germline CDR1 is MDHEN and CDR2 SYDVKM. The CDR3 region has the DNA TGTGCCACGACACAGGGGGCCGGCTGGGGCACTGAAGCTTTCTTT. It yields the protein CATTQGAGWGTEAFF.

The V gene is TRBV7-9, the J gene TRBJ2-5; a possible D gene is TRBD2 (6 bases). V was pared by 8 bases and J by 2 bases, with 9 bases between. The CDR3 runs 12 residues. Germline CDR1 reads SEHNR; CDR2 reads FQNEAQ (reference sequence). CDR3 in amino acids: CASGGDQETQYF. Written as DNA, the CDR3 is TGTGCCAGCGGCGGGGATCAAGAGACCCAGTACTTC.

The chain employs TRBV2 and TRBJ2-3; tentative D call: TRBD2 (5 bases). The length of the CDR3 is 14 residues. Per the germline V gene, CDR1 is SNHLY and CDR2 is FYNNEI. V lost 5 bases to trimming and J lost 2 bases, with 11 bases between them. CDR3 DNA sequence: TGTGCCAGCAGTCGGGAAGGCCTCACAGATACGCAGTATTTT. Amino acid sequence: CASSREGLTDTQYF.

This chain connects TRBV29-1 to TRBJ2-7, with a possible D match to TRBD2 (5 bases). V lost 4 bases and J lost 1, with 11 bases in between. CDR1 and CDR2 from the germline V gene are SQVTM and ANQGSEA. The CDR3 is made up of 13 amino acids. This CDR3 reads CSVVGAQSYEQYF. The CDR3, as DNA: TGCAGCGTTGTGGGAGCCCAATCCTACGAGCAGTACTTC.

The chain employs TRBV27 and TRBJ2-5, with TRBD1 matching 7 bases. Trimming removed 8 bases from V and 4 bases from J; junction bases left unmatched: 7. In germline, CDR1 is MNHEY, CDR2 SMNVEV (reference sequence). The CDR3 sequence is 13 residues long. CDR3 region: CASGPTGPETQYF. For the CDR3, the DNA is TGTGCCAGCGGTCCGACAGGGCCAGAGACCCAGTACTTC.

This clone showed up just a few times. The rearrangement links TRBV27 to TRBJ2-7; 13 bases agree with TRBD2. This CDR3 has 15 residues. V was clipped by 6 bases and J by 5 bases; unmatched bases: 7. The germline V gene has CDR1 MNHEY and CDR2 SMNVEV (reference sequence). CDR3 coding DNA: TGTGCCAGCAGAACACTAGCGGGAGGGTCCAACGAGCAGTACTTC. This translates into CASRTLAGGSNEQYF.

CDR3 sequence reads: CASRTLGTGNQPQHF. CDR3 sequence (DNA): TGTGCCAGCAGGACTTTAGGGACAGGGAATCAGCCCCAGCATTTT. The chain combines TRBV27 with TRBJ1-5; 9 bases align to TRBD1. J lost 4 bases, V lost 6 bases, and 7 bases had no gene match. The CDR3 sequence is 15 residues long. Germline assignment: CDR1 MNHEY and CDR2 SMNVEV (reference sequence).

This clone was picked up a small number of times. In DNA form, the CDR3 reads TGTGCCAGCAGTTACTCGCCAGGCTCAGAACAGCCCCAGCATTTT. Its translation: CASSYSPGSEQPQHF. V gene TRBV6-5 combines with J gene TRBJ1-5; D ambiguous. The V end lost 0 bases, the J end lost 7 bases, and 13 bases lay between the germline ends. Germline V CDR1 and CDR2: MNHEY, SVGAGI. The length of the CDR3 is 15 residues.

The chain employs TRBV15 and TRBJ1-4; 10 bases agree with TRBD1. The CDR3 has 16 amino acids. CDR1 and CDR2 from the germline V gene are LNHNV and YYDKDF (reference sequence). The J segment lost 2 bases and the V segment lost 3 bases, leaving 3 bases of the junction unmatched. The CDR3 DNA sequence: TGTGCCACCAGCAGGACAGGGGGCTGGACTAATGAAAAACTGTTTTTT. It is translated as CATSRTGGWTNEKLFF.

V gene TRBV28 combines with J gene TRBJ2-1; D may match TRBD1 or TRBD2 (5 bases each). The CDR3 runs to 15 residues. CDR1 is MDHEN and CDR2 is SYDVKM in the germline V gene. Trimming took 5 bases from V and 5 from J, leaving 16 bases between them. The CDR3 protein is CASSETGTLNNEQFF. The DNA for the CDR3 is TGTGCCAGCAGTGAAACCGGGACCCTAAACAATGAGCAGTTCTTC.

The table lists this clone with a count of one. The rearrangement uses TRBV10-3 and TRBJ1-2; D gene unclear. V gave up 2 bases and J gave up 3 bases, with 4 bases separating them. This CDR3 is 12 amino acids long. CDR1 is ENHRY, CDR2 SYGVKD, per germline. The CDR3 loop reads CAISEVDYGYTF. The DNA of the CDR3 is TGTGCCATCAGTGAGGTCGACTATGGCTACACCTTC.

J is TRBJ1-1 and V is TRBV27; 9 bases are shared with TRBD1. Germline trimming cut 9 bases from V and 0 bases from J; bases unmatched to any gene: 5. Germline V gene sequence: CDR1 MNHEY, CDR2 SMNVEV (reference sequence). The CDR3 contains 14 residues. The CDR3 bases are TGTGCCAGACAGGGGGCTCGGATGAACACTGAAGCTTTCTTT. This translates into CARQGARMNTEAFF.

A single count supports this clone. This chain uses TRBV29-1 with TRBJ1-3, with D hard to call. The CDR3 runs 13 residues. CDR1 SQVTM and CDR2 ANQGSEA come from the germline V gene. Trimming stripped 7 bases from V and 0 bases from J, with 10 bases between. The DNA for the CDR3 is TGCAGCGGTGCAGAATTCTCTGGAAACACCATATATTTT. This encodes CSGAEFSGNTIYF.

The chain is built from TRBV5-1 and TRBJ2-5, with D hard to call. Looked up from germline, CDR1 is SGHRS and CDR2 is YFSETQ. The CDR3 spans 11 residues. V lost 7 bases and J 2 bases, leaving 6 bases between the germline ends. The CDR3 DNA follows: TGCGCCAGCGCCCAGCAAGAGACCCAGTACTTC. The encoded protein is CASAQQETQYF.

The rearrangement uses TRBV2 and TRBJ2-7; the D gene is possibly TRBD1 (5 bases). The CDR3 runs 15 residues. V lost 7 bases and J 2 bases, leaving 18 bases between the germline ends. Germline lookup yields CDR1 SNHLY and CDR2 FYNNEI. The CDR3 loop is CASKPYIGVTYEQYF. The CDR3 DNA reads TGTGCCAGCAAGCCCTACATAGGGGTTACCTACGAGCAGTACTTC.

This chain joins TRBV5-4 and TRBJ2-3; D unclear. The CDR3 extends over 15 amino acids. Germline V CDR1 and CDR2: SGHNT, YYREEE (reference sequence). V was cut by 6 bases and J by 2 bases, with 16 bases left in between. The CDR3 DNA sequence: TGTGCCAGCAAAAACCGGGCCCACTCCACAGATACGCAGTATTTT. It encodes CASKNRAHSTDTQYF.

The chain carries TRBV6-5 and TRBJ1-4, with 7 bases that match TRBD1. In germline, CDR1 is MNHEY, CDR2 SVGAGI. This CDR3 has 15 amino acids. V lost 6 bases and J lost 7; bases outside the gene matches: 11. The CDR3 loop reads CASSRTRDSPEKLFF. The CDR3 nucleotides are TGTGCCAGCAGCCGAACCCGGGACAGCCCTGAAAAACTGTTTTTT.

This chain connects TRBV5-1 to TRBJ1-2, with a weak D call TRBD1 (5 bases). Germline CDR1 SGHRS, CDR2 YFSETQ. Trimming left V 3 bases short and J 8 bases short, with 20 bases between. The CDR3 extends over 15 amino acids. CDR3 DNA: TGCGCCAGCAGCTCCTCAGCCGCAGGGCCTATAGGCTACACCTTC. It codes for CASSSSAAGPIGYTF.